This TCR beta chain stems from a study of shared clonotypes between healthy human individuals. V shed 4 bases and J 6 bases; nucleotides not matched to a gene: 15. Germline-derived CDR1 and CDR2 are MGHRA and YSYEKL. This CDR3 comprises 16 residues. Findings of the study overall: Generation probability values for non-shared clonotypes were lower than those for clonotypes shared by all four donors. Rarefaction analysis demonstrated incomplete sorted-subset sequencing notwithstanding large depth.

TCRdb's copy holds only in-frame clones and misses some; the assay was immunoSEQ multiplex PCR. Of nearly 750,000 clones in the sample, roughly two thirds were seen once. Comments on this clone: Antigen unknown.

This chain links TRBV4-1 with TRBJ2-7; 7 nucleotides agree with TRBD1. Sequenced input: memory CD4+ T cells sorted from blood. Subset: CD45RA-negative fraction. This receptor was obtained from a woman in her twenties or thirties in good health. CDR3 DNA: TGCGCCAGCAGCCCAGCTAGCAGGGGGATGACCCGCGAGCAGTACTTC. Translated: CASSPASRGMTREQYF.